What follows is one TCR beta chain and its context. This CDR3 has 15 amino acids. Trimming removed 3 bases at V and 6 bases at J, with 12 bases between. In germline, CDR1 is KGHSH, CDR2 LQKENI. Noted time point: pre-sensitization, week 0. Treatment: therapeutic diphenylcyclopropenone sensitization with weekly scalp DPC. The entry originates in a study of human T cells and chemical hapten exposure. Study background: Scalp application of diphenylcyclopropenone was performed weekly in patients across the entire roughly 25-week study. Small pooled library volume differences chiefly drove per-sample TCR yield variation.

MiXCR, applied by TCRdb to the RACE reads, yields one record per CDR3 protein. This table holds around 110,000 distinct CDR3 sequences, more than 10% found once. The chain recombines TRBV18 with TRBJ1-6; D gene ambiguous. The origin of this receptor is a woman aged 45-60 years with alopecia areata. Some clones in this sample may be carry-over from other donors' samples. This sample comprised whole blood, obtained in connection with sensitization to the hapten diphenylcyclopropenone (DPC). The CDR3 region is CASSPLEGFNSPLHF. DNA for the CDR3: TGTGCCAGCTCACCCCTTGAAGGGTTTAATTCACCCCTCCACTTT.